This T cell receptor (beta chain) was observed in a study of blood T cell repertoires in COVID-19. Trimming cost V 5 bases and J 3 bases, with 20 bases left between them. The germline V gene has CDR1 LNHDA and CDR2 SQIVND (reference sequence). The CDR3 is 16 residues long. Data came from immunoSEQ multiplex PCR; TCRdb stores just in-frame clones and leaves some out. The sample holds a few hundred thousand clones; more than 85% are singletons and the top ten take roughly 18%. The chain couples TRBV19 to TRBJ2-7; D call uncertain. The sequence derives from a woman aged 30 to 39 who had recovered from COVID-19. Sequenced sample: PBMCs or T cells enriched from blood (not recorded which). In DNA, the CDR3 is TGTGCCAGTAGTTCCGGTCGACTCTTCTCCATCTACGAGCAGTACTTC. As protein: CASSSGRLFSIYEQYF.